Shown below are 15 T cell receptor beta chains from a single sample sequenced in a study of T-cell reconstitution after alpha-beta-depleted transplantation in children. Unique molecular identifiers were incorporated when the TCRbeta library was constructed. Each CDR3 protein is one row after TCRdb ran MiXCR on the PCR reads. The data contain around 450,000 distinct CDR3 sequences, roughly a tenth of them singletons. The starting material was PBMCs, obtained before TCRalphabeta/CD19-depleted stem cell transplant. These receptor sequences come from a child aged 2-15 years with inherited bone marrow failure, due to receive a stem cell transplant.

CDR3 protein: CASRGLAGQKVFYEQFF. The CDR3 coding sequence is TGTGCCAGCAGGGGACTAGCGGGACAAAAGGTTTTTTACGAGCAGTTCTTC. The genes are TRBV12-3 or TRBV12-4 and TRBJ2-1, with TRBD2 matching over 13 bases. The CDR3 is made up of 17 amino acids. With 6 bases clipped from V and 10 bases from J, the junction kept 15 bases outside the gene matches.

There are many counts of this clonotype. The V call is TRBV5-1, the J call TRBJ2-3, with 9 bases lining up with TRBD2. CDR1 SGHRS and CDR2 YFSETQ come from the germline V gene. V lost 4 bases to trimming and J lost 2 bases; unmatched junction nucleotides: 8. The CDR3 is made up of 16 amino acids. The CDR3 spells CASSQNLAGNTDTQYF. CDR3 bases: TGCGCCAGCAGCCAGAACCTAGCGGGAAACACAGATACGCAGTATTTT.

The chain couples TRBV6-1 to TRBJ2-3; D is unresolved. The V gene's germline CDR1 is MNHNS and CDR2 SASEGT. CDR3 length: 14 amino acids. V lost 7 bases and J lost 0, with 11 bases in between. CDR3 nucleotides: TGTGCCAGCACTGCCCGGCGGAGCACAGATACGCAGTATTTT. This codes for CASTARRSTDTQYF.

V gene TRBV5-1 combines with J gene TRBJ2-1; 8 bases line up with TRBD1. With V trimmed by 4 bases and J by 6 bases, 15 bases remained unmatched. The germline CDR1 and CDR2 sequences are SGHRS and YFSETQ. The length of the CDR3 is 17 residues. The CDR3 loop reads CASSRRSGGDSFNEQFF. Here the CDR3 DNA reads TGCGCCAGCAGCAGGAGGTCAGGGGGCGACTCGTTCAATGAGCAGTTCTTC.

As for this clonotype: This could be a read error, since a much larger clone is one nucleotide away. The chain has TRBV6-7 and TRBJ2-5; D call uncertain. TRBV6-7 qualifies as an ORF whose function is uncertain. With 10 bases removed from V and 4 bases from J, the gap between germline ends came to 16 bases. This CDR3 spans 13 amino acids. The DNA for the CDR3 is TGTGCCACCATTGACTCCAATCTAGAGACCCAGTACTTC. Protein sequence: CATIDSNLETQYF.

This clonotype has a count of ten or more. The V gene is TRBV27, the J gene TRBJ2-5; TRBD1 matches 11 bases. CDR1 and CDR2 (germline): MNHEY, SMNVEV (reference sequence). The trim removed 7 bases at V and 5 bases at J, leaving 6 bases unmatched. This CDR3 region has 14 residues. CDR3 bases: TGTGCCAGCAAGGACAGGGGGCATGAGGAGACCCAGTACTTC. This translates into CASKDRGHEETQYF.

The chain carries TRBV9 and TRBJ1-2; D ambiguous. V dropped 9 bases and J dropped 8 bases, with 5 bases sitting between them. In germline, CDR1 is SGDLS, CDR2 YYNGEE. The CDR3 length is 8 residues. CDR3 protein: CAKEGYTF. In DNA, the CDR3 is TGTGCCAAAGAAGGCTACACCTTC.

This clonotype was counted ten times or more. This chain joins TRBV7-8 and TRBJ2-1, with 7 bases lining up with TRBD2. The junction had 6 bases not matched to a gene; V was cut back by 1 base and J by 0 bases. The CDR3 totals 17 residues. CDR1 and CDR2 (germline): SGHVS, FQNEAQ. CDR3 nucleotide sequence: TGTGCCAGCAGCTTAGTTTCAGCGGGGACCTCCTACAATGAGCAGTTCTTC. This translates into CASSLVSAGTSYNEQFF.

This clonotype was seen many times. This chain connects TRBV27 to TRBJ2-1; 10 positions match TRBD1. The CDR3 is 14 residues long. Germline V gene lookup returns CDR1 MNHEY and CDR2 SMNVEV (reference sequence). The V and J ends lost 2 bases and 10 bases, in that order; junction bases with no gene match: 5. The CDR3 DNA reads TGTGCCAGCAGTTTAGGAGGGACAGGGGTGGAGCAGTTCTTC. Amino acid sequence: CASSLGGTGVEQFF.

For this clonotype: A much more abundant neighbour one base away suggests this may be a read error. The rearrangement uses TRBV7-8 and TRBJ1-2; TRBD1 might be the D (6 bases). Per germline, CDR1 SGHVS and CDR2 FQNEAQ. Trimming left V 1 base short and J 7 bases short, with 13 bases between. This CDR3 is built from 14 residues. The CDR3 reads CASSLERAQGGYTF. CDR3 nucleotide sequence: TGTGCCAGCAGCTTAGAGAGAGCACAGGGTGGCTACACCTTC.

This clonotype was seen a handful of times. The genes are TRBV20-1 and TRBJ1-5; D is perhaps TRBD1 (6 bases). Germline assignment: CDR1 DFQATT and CDR2 SNEGSKA (reference sequence). This CDR3 has 14 amino acids. Trimming removed 3 bases from V and 4 bases from J, with 13 bases in between. The CDR3 DNA sequence: TGCAGTGCTAGTTGGTGGCAGGGGAATCAGCCCCAGCATTTT. It yields the protein CSASWWQGNQPQHF.

In its sample, this clonotype was seen once. A single base separates this from a much larger clone, so it may be a read error. The genes are TRBV5-1 and TRBJ2-1; D uncertain. The ends were cut back, 1 base at V and 0 bases at J, with 11 bases in the middle. This CDR3 has 16 amino acids. Per germline, CDR1 SGHRS and CDR2 YFSETQ. The CDR3, as DNA: TGCGCCAGCAGCTTGAGGGTCCGGAGCTCCTACAATGAGCAGTTCTTC. Translated, it gives CASSLRVRSSYNEQFF.

This clonotype has at least ten counts. The junction differs from germline at one of its ends, possibly a read error. This rearrangement joins TRBV4-3 to TRBJ2-1, with 8 bases aligning to TRBD2. Germline CDR1 LGHNA, CDR2 YSLEER. The CDR3 runs 14 residues. CDR3 residues: CASSQTSEHNQQFF. CDR3 sequence (DNA): TGCGCCAGCAGCCAGACTAGCGAACACAATCAGCAGTTCTTC.

This clonotype was counted only a few times. This chain uses TRBV18 with TRBJ1-1, with 9 bases aligning to TRBD1. Per the germline V gene, CDR1 is KGHSH and CDR2 is LQKENI. V gave up 6 bases and J gave up 6 bases; unmatched junction bases: 8. This CDR3 has 14 amino acids. The CDR3 sequence: CASSRDRAYAEAFF. DNA of the CDR3: TGTGCCAGCTCCCGGGACAGGGCGTACGCTGAAGCTTTCTTT. The whole variable domain, filled in from reference TRBV18 and TRBJ1-1, reads NAGVMQNPRHLVRRRGQEARLRCSPMKGHSHVYWYRQLPEEGLKFMVYLQKENIIDESGMPKERFSAEFPKEGPSILRIQQVVRGDSAAYFCASSRDRAYAEAFFGQGTRLTVV.

The rearrangement links TRBV5-1 to TRBJ2-1; 9 bases are a match to TRBD1. Germline CDR1 and CDR2: SGHRS and YFSETQ. The CDR3 totals 17 residues. V dropped 1 base and J dropped 5; count of bases not matched to a gene: 10. The CDR3 reads CASSLNALGQGHNEQFF. CDR3 in DNA: TGCGCCAGCAGCTTGAATGCCCTGGGACAGGGTCACAATGAGCAGTTCTTC.